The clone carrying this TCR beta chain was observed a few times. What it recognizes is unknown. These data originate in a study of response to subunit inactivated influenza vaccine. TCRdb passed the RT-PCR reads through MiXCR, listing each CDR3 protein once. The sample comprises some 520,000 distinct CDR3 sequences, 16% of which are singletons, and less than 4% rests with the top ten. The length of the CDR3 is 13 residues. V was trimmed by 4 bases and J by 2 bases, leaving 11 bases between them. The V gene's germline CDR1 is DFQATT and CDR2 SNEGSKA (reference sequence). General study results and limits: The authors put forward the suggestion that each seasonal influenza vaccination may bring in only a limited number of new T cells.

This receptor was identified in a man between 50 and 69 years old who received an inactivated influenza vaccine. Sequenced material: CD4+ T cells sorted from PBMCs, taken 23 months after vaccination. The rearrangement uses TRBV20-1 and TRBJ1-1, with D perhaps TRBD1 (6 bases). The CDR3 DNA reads TGCAGTGCTAATAGGGGGAGAAACACTGAAGCTTTCTTT. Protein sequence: CSANRGRNTEAFF.